The rows below give T cell receptor beta chains drawn from one sample of a study of PD-1 blockade in classical Hodgkin lymphoma. Sequencing was performed with immunoSEQ multiplex PCR; in TCRdb, only in-frame clones are kept and a portion is missing. The sample shows 20,000 to 25,000 clones, roughly 75% of them seen only once. The specimen was peripheral blood mononuclear cells (PBMCs), collected before the second cycle of nivolumab. These receptors originate from a human donor with classical Hodgkin lymphoma. Both conserved end residues are part of each CDR3. A D gene is named only where the DNA matches it firmly. Clone size is not always given. Where it is, it says once, few, many or a class for expanded clones.

CDR3aa,CDR3nt,v_gene,j_gene,d_gene,abundance
CASKPGTGVSSGSTEAFF,TGTGCCAGCAAGCCCGGGACAGGGGTTTCATCGGGTAGCACTGAAGCTTTCTTT,TRBV5-4,TRBJ1-1,TRBD1,-
CASSMTANSPLHF,TGTGCCAGCAGCATGACAGCCAATTCACCCCTCCACTTT,TRBV7-2,TRBJ1-6,-,once
CASSQEGEHGYEQFF,TGCGCCAGCAGCCAAGAAGGGGAGCACGGGTATGAGCAGTTCTTC,TRBV4-1,TRBJ2-1,-,-
CASSDLATGGRRNEQFF,TGTGCCAGCAGTGACCTCGCGACAGGGGGGCGTAGGAATGAGCAGTTCTTC,TRBV6-4,TRBJ2-1,TRBD1,-
CASSVGWGPYNEQFF,TGTGCCAGCAGCGTAGGGTGGGGGCCCTACAATGAGCAGTTCTTC,TRBV9,TRBJ2-1,-,-
CASSLDPGQGGSYEQYF,TGTGCCAGCAGCCTAGATCCAGGACAGGGCGGCTCCTACGAGCAGTACTTC,TRBV7-2,TRBJ2-7,TRBD1,once
CASSLGLAGETDTQYF,TGTGCCAGCAGCTTGGGACTAGCGGGAGAAACAGATACGCAGTATTTT,TRBV7-9,TRBJ2-3,TRBD2,-
CASSYGGTGGGYTF,TGTGCCAGCAGTTACGGGGGGACAGGCGGCGGCTACACCTTC,TRBV6-6,TRBJ1-2,TRBD1,-
CASSSRVEAFF,TGTGCCAGCAGTAGTAGAGTTGAAGCTTTCTTT,TRBV7-2,TRBJ1-1,-,-
CASSQETGASYNEQFF,TGCGCCAGCAGCCAAGAGACGGGGGCCTCCTACAATGAGCAGTTCTTC,TRBV4-3,TRBJ2-1,-,-
CASSGRQGHTGELFF,TGTGCCAGCTCAGGGCGACAGGGTCACACCGGGGAGCTGTTTTTT,TRBV18,TRBJ2-2,TRBD1,-
CASSQLGLAGGPSYNEQFF,TGCGCCAGCAGCCAACTGGGTCTAGCGGGGGGGCCTTCCTACAATGAGCAGTTCTTC,TRBV5-1,TRBJ2-1,TRBD2,-
CASSLSETSYNEQFF,TGTGCCAGCAGCTTATCGGAAACCTCCTACAATGAGCAGTTCTTC,TRBV7-9,TRBJ2-1,-,-
CASSRTAGDRGFNEKLFF,TGTGCCAGCAGTCGGACCGCCGGGGACAGGGGGTTTAATGAAAAACTGTTTTTT,TRBV27,TRBJ1-4,TRBD1,few
CASSWGFLQGDTGELFF,TGCGCCAGCAGCTGGGGCTTTCTACAGGGGGACACCGGGGAGCTGTTTTTT,TRBV4-3,TRBJ2-2,TRBD1,-
CASSLQGSPPYGYTF,TGTGCCAGCAGCCTCCAGGGTTCACCACCCTATGGCTACACCTTC,TRBV5-4,TRBJ1-2,-,-
CASTMTPGLRGSHEQYF,TGTGCCAGCACCATGACCCCCGGTCTCAGGGGATCCCACGAGCAGTACTTC,TRBV5-4,TRBJ2-7,-,-
CASSESWASGGATDTQYF,TGCGCCAGCAGTGAGTCGTGGGCAAGTGGAGGGGCTACAGATACGCAGTATTTT,TRBV10-1,TRBJ2-3,-,-
CASSRLGGDTQYF,TGTGCCAGCTCCCGCTTGGGGGGCGATACGCAGTATTTT,TRBV6-4,TRBJ2-3,-,-
CASSRETGRNTEAFF,TGCGCCAGCAGCCGGGAGACGGGGCGGAACACTGAAGCTTTCTTT,TRBV5-1,TRBJ1-1,-,-
CASRSSGGGELFF,TGTGCCAGCAGGTCTAGCGGCGGCGGGGAGCTGTTTTTT,TRBV6-5,TRBJ2-2,TRBD2,-
CASSFNLGSYGELFF,TGCGCCAGCAGCTTTAACCTAGGGTCTTACGGGGAGCTGTTTTTT,TRBV5-1,TRBJ2-2,-,-
CASSQGRSGINEQFF,TGCGCCAGCAGCCAAGGAAGGTCCGGGATTAATGAGCAGTTCTTC,TRBV4-3,TRBJ2-1,-,-
CAWSVSGGRGELFF,TGTGCCTGGAGTGTAAGCGGTGGCAGAGGGGAGCTGTTTTTT,TRBV30,TRBJ2-2,-,few
CASSEETGGYFNEQFF,TGTGCCAGCAGTGAGGAGACAGGGGGCTATTTTAATGAGCAGTTCTTC,TRBV6-1,TRBJ2-1,TRBD1,-
CASIDYRGRGETQYF,TGTGCCAGCATTGATTACAGGGGGCGCGGAGAGACCCAGTACTTC,TRBV6-1,TRBJ2-5,TRBD1,-
CASSYLAGGPPEQFF,TGTGCCAGCAGTTATTTGGCGGGGGGGCCCCCTGAGCAGTTCTTC,TRBV6-6,TRBJ2-1,TRBD2,medium-sized
CASSQADGEPYEQYF,TGCGCCAGCAGCCAAGCAGACGGGGAACCCTACGAGCAGTACTTC,TRBV5-1,TRBJ2-7,-,-
CASSQGLAGVPGELFF,TGCGCCAGCAGCCAAGGACTAGCGGGAGTCCCCGGGGAGCTGTTTTTT,TRBV4-3,TRBJ2-2,TRBD2,-
CASSLSWGNQPQHF,TGTGCCAGCAGTTTATCGTGGGGAAATCAGCCCCAGCATTTT,TRBV27,TRBJ1-5,-,-
CASSPGQSWDQETQYF,TGTGCCAGCTCACCGGGACAGTCTTGGGATCAAGAGACCCAGTACTTC,TRBV18,TRBJ2-5,TRBD1,-
CASRSGPENIQYF,TGTGCCAGCAGGTCAGGGCCCGAAAACATTCAGTACTTC,TRBV7-9,TRBJ2-4,-,-
CACTSGTYNEQFF,TGTGCCTGTACTAGCGGCACCTACAATGAGCAGTTCTTC,TRBV30,TRBJ2-1,TRBD2,-
CASSDGQIYGYTF,TGTGCCAGCAGTGATGGACAGATATATGGCTACACCTTC,TRBV2,TRBJ1-2,-,-
CASSLEGGHYGYTF,TGTGCCAGCAGCTTGGAGGGAGGCCACTATGGCTACACCTTC,TRBV5-6,TRBJ1-2,-,-